This T cell receptor (beta chain) was profiled in a study of blood T cell repertoires in COVID-19. Study information: Donors in the United States, Italy and Spain gave samples during acute or convalescent COVID-19. PBMCs, B-cell-depleted T cells, or T cells were the source of the cDNA or gDNA that made up the material.

The germline V gene encodes CDR1 SGHAT and CDR2 FQNNGV. V shed 5 bases and J 7 bases; nucleotides not matched to a gene: 5. The CDR3 extends over 14 amino acids. The table lists this clone with a few counts. As originally analysed: Nucleated cell number was recorded as an estimate derived from reference gene primer amplification. Produced via immunoSEQ multiplex PCR; TCRdb's table is partial and in-frame only. Clonal size and the V and J genes are those of that table, whereas D and trimming came from the DNA. The table lists 220,000 or so clones, around four fifths of them singletons. This TCR came from a man under 40 with active or convalescent COVID-19. The chain couples TRBV11-2 to TRBJ1-4; TRBD1 aligns across 9 bases. The sequenced sample consisted of peripheral blood. The CDR3 sequence is CASSLDRGGEKLFF. In nucleotides, the CDR3 is TGTGCCAGCAGCCTGGACAGGGGAGGTGAAAAACTGTTTTTT.